These 27 T cell receptor beta chains share one sample of origin, sequenced in a study of blood T cell repertoires in COVID-19. Some clones are missing from TCRdb's copy, which holds only in-frame ones; the method was immunoSEQ multiplex PCR. The profile shows about 67,000 clones, around 85% of them singletons. Sequenced input: peripheral blood. Every receptor here comes from a man aged 50 to 60 with active COVID-19.

The rearrangement joins TRBV24-1 to TRBJ2-6; D gene uncertain. Germline lookup yields CDR1 KGHDR and CDR2 SFDVKD. Between the trimmed V and J ends, which lost 7 bases and 3 bases, there was a span of 6 bases. The CDR3 runs to 13 residues. CDR3 nucleotides: TGTGCCACCAGGGCAGGTGGGGCCAACGTCCTGACTTTC. Translation gives CATRAGGANVLTF.

In DNA form, the CDR3 reads TGTGCCAGTAGTATTAACAGGTTGACAAGGAGCTTCTACAATGAGCAGTTCTTC. Protein: CASSINRLTRSFYNEQFF. The chain couples TRBV19 to TRBJ2-1; D perhaps matches TRBD1 (5 bases). The V end was cut by 3 bases, the J end by 3 bases, with 21 bases between. The CDR3 sequence is 18 residues long. Germline loops: CDR1 LNHDA, CDR2 SQIVND (reference sequence). The full variable domain, its missing parts supplied by reference TRBV19 and TRBJ2-1, is DGGITQSPKYLFRKEGQNVTLSCEQNLNHDAMYWYRQDPGQGLRLIYYSQIVNDFQKGDIAEGYSVSREKKESFPLTVTSAQKNPTAFYLCASSINRLTRSFYNEQFFGPGTRLTVL.

The chain uses TRBV7-2 and TRBJ2-3, with D possibly matching TRBD2 (6 bases). V lost 5 bases and J 1 base, leaving 16 bases between the germline ends. Per germline, CDR1 SGHTA and CDR2 FQGNSA. This CDR3 is built from 16 residues. CDR3 DNA: TGTGCCAGCAGCCCTCCCGGGACTCCCCGCACAGATACGCAGTATTTT. Its protein product is CASSPPGTPRTDTQYF.

The chain is built from TRBV29-1 and TRBJ1-1; weak D call: TRBD1 (6 bases). The germline gives CDR1 SQVTM, CDR2 ANQGSEA. The CDR3 totals 12 residues. The V end lost 7 bases, the J end lost 3 bases, and 12 bases lay between the germline ends. CDR3 sequence reads: CSGGRTDTEAFF. CDR3 DNA: TGCAGCGGGGGACGGACAGACACTGAAGCTTTCTTT.

This chain joins TRBV6-6 and TRBJ1-2; D gene ambiguous. CDR3 size: 11 residues. Germline V gene data show CDR1 as MNHNY and CDR2 as SVGAGI (reference sequence). Trimming left V 6 bases short and J 8 bases short, with 10 bases between. CDR3 DNA: TGTGCCAGCAGCCCATCGACAGGCTACACCTTC. It yields the protein CASSPSTGYTF.

The chain has TRBV6-5 and TRBJ2-7, with a tentative D call TRBD1 (6 bases). Germline-derived CDR1 and CDR2 are MNHEY and SVGAGI. The CDR3 totals 15 residues. V shed 5 bases and J shed 2 bases, with 16 bases lying between them. The CDR3 nucleotides are TGTGCCAGCAGTCCCACCTCAGGGACACCCTACGAGCAGTACTTC. Amino acids: CASSPTSGTPYEQYF.

Written as DNA, the CDR3 is TGTGCCAGCAGCAAGGGACGGGGGGCCCAAGAGACCCAGTACTTC. Translation gives CASSKGRGAQETQYF. The V call is TRBV5-5, the J call TRBJ2-5, with D possibly matching TRBD2 (7 bases). The ends were cut back, 4 bases at V and 1 base at J, with 14 bases in the middle. CDR1 and CDR2 (germline): SGHKS, YYEKEE (reference sequence). This CDR3 is built from 15 residues.

This chain links TRBV19 with TRBJ1-3; D ambiguous. This CDR3 is 15 amino acids long. Trimming pared 6 bases from V and 0 bases from J, leaving 12 bases between. Germline lookup yields CDR1 LNHDA and CDR2 SQIVND (reference sequence). The DNA for the CDR3 is TGTGCCAGTAGCCTAACCCAAAACTCTGGAAACACCATATATTTT. Translated, it gives CASSLTQNSGNTIYF. The full variable domain, its missing parts supplied by reference TRBV19 and TRBJ1-3, is DGGITQSPKYLFRKEGQNVTLSCEQNLNHDAMYWYRQDPGQGLRLIYYSQIVNDFQKGDIAEGYSVSREKKESFPLTVTSAQKNPTAFYLCASSLTQNSGNTIYFGEGSWLTVV.

The chain uses TRBV19 and TRBJ2-3, with a weak D call TRBD1 (6 bases). CDR1 and CDR2 from the germline V gene are LNHDA and SQIVND (reference sequence). This CDR3 spans 14 amino acids. Trimming removed 2 bases from V and 3 bases from J, with 9 bases in between. The CDR3 DNA follows: TGTGCCAGTAGTATAACACAGGGAACAGATACGCAGTATTTT. Translated: CASSITQGTDTQYF.

V usage is TRBV11-1 and J usage is TRBJ2-2, with 11 bases that match TRBD1. Germline CDR1 SGHAT, CDR2 FQDESV (reference sequence). The CDR3 loop spans 16 amino acids. Trimming removed 5 bases from V and 5 bases from J; junction bases left unmatched: 7. CDR3 in amino acids: CASSPRTGGRTGELFF. The CDR3 bases are TGTGCCAGCAGCCCTCGGACAGGGGGCAGAACCGGGGAGCTGTTTTTT.

The CDR3 DNA sequence: TGTGCCAGCAGAGGGACTAGCGGGGGGAAGACGCAGTATTTT. It yields the protein CASRGTSGGKTQYF. The chain recombines TRBV6-5 with TRBJ2-3, with 15 bases identical to TRBD2. Per the germline V gene, CDR1 is MNHEY and CDR2 is SVGAGI. The V segment lost 6 bases and the J segment 9 bases; nucleotides outside the gene matches: 4. The CDR3 is 14 amino acids.

V usage is TRBV27 and J usage is TRBJ2-5, with D maybe TRBD2 (5 bases). The CDR3 runs 14 residues. Germline V gene sequence: CDR1 MNHEY, CDR2 SMNVEV (reference sequence). The CDR3 loop reads CGTSGRPYGETQYF. The CDR3 DNA is TGTGGAACCTCGGGAAGGCCCTATGGGGAGACCCAGTACTTC.

The chain is built from TRBV11-1 and TRBJ2-1; 14 positions match TRBD2. Germline CDR1 is SGHAT and CDR2 is FQDESV (reference sequence). The CDR3 has 16 residues. V dropped 2 bases and J dropped 10; count of bases not matched to a gene: 7. CDR3: CASSLRTSGGPGEQFF. The CDR3 DNA follows: TGTGCCAGCAGCTTACGGACTAGCGGGGGGCCGGGGGAGCAGTTCTTC.

The genes are TRBV5-1 and TRBJ2-5, with 9 bases fitting TRBD1. The V and J ends lost 7 bases and 6 bases, in that order; junction bases with no gene match: 10. The CDR3 extends over 14 amino acids. Per the germline V gene, CDR1 is SGHRS and CDR2 is YFSETQ. The CDR3 DNA sequence: TGCGCCAGCCATGCCGGGACAGGGAGGAAGACCCAGTACTTC. Translated, it gives CASHAGTGRKTQYF.

The rearrangement uses TRBV11-1 and TRBJ2-1, with 8 bases fitting TRBD2. Germline trimming cut 3 bases from V and 4 bases from J; bases unmatched to any gene: 2. Germline CDR1 and CDR2: SGHAT and FQDESV (reference sequence). The CDR3 sequence is 14 residues long. The DNA of the CDR3 is TGTGCCAGCAGCTTGAGACTAGCGTACAATGAGCAGTTCTTC. Encoded protein: CASSLRLAYNEQFF.

CDR3 sequence reads: CASTAPAPGGGTQYF. DNA of the CDR3: TGTGCCAGCACCGCCCCGGCCCCGGGGGGCGGGACCCAGTACTTC. The V call is TRBV6-5, the J call TRBJ2-5, with a weak D call TRBD2 (7 bases). Germline V gene sequence: CDR1 MNHEY, CDR2 SVGAGI. The CDR3 covers 15 residues. Trimming cost V 7 bases and J 7 bases, with 22 bases left between them.

The chain uses TRBV7-9 and TRBJ1-2; 12 bases are a match to TRBD1. Germline assignment: CDR1 SEHNR and CDR2 FQNEAQ (reference sequence). The junction had 9 bases not matched to a gene; V was cut back by 4 bases and J by 6 bases. The CDR3 has 16 residues. Here the CDR3 DNA reads TGTGCCAGCAGCTATGCCGGGACAGGGGGCCCCCATGGCTACACCTTC. Its translation is CASSYAGTGGPHGYTF.

J is TRBJ1-1 and V is TRBV28; D is unresolved. V dropped 11 bases and J dropped 1 base, with 17 bases sitting between them. Germline V gene lookup returns CDR1 MDHEN and CDR2 SYDVKM. CDR3 length: 14 residues. The CDR3 spells CAARPTAGNTEAFF. For the CDR3, the DNA is TGTGCCGCCCGGCCCACAGCGGGGAACACTGAAGCTTTCTTT.

The count of this clone is one. This chain connects TRBV4-3 to TRBJ2-5; D uncertain. The germline CDR1 and CDR2 sequences are LGHNA and YSLEER. Trimming pared 1 base from V and 7 bases from J, leaving 7 bases between. This CDR3 has 12 amino acids. CDR3 residues: CASSQGSGTQYF. As DNA, the CDR3 is TGCGCCAGCAGCCAAGGGTCGGGGACCCAGTACTTC.

The chain joins TRBV2 to TRBJ1-6, with 8 nucleotides matching TRBD1. The CDR3 has 14 amino acids. Germline V CDR1 and CDR2: SNHLY, FYNNEI. V gave up 4 bases and J gave up 7 bases; unmatched junction bases: 3. The CDR3 is CASSGTGPNSPLHF. As DNA, the CDR3 is TGTGCCAGCAGTGGGACAGGGCCCAATTCACCCCTCCACTTT. Variable domain in full (rest from reference TRBV2 and TRBJ1-6): EPEVTQTPSHQVTQMGQEVILRCVPISNHLYFYWYRQILGQKVEFLVSFYNNEISEKSEIFDDQFSVERPDGSNFTLKIRSTKLEDSAMYFCASSGTGPNSPLHFGNGTRLTVT.

The gene calls are TRBV19 and TRBJ2-1, with D unresolved. V shed 3 bases and J shed 0 bases, with 15 bases lying between them. This CDR3 has 17 amino acids. Per germline, CDR1 LNHDA and CDR2 SQIVND (reference sequence). CDR3 region: CASSMWSTLSSYNEQFF. Written as DNA, the CDR3 is TGTGCCAGTAGTATGTGGAGTACACTAAGCTCCTACAATGAGCAGTTCTTC.

This clone was detected once. The chain links TRBV6-6 to TRBJ1-2, with D possibly TRBD1 on 6 matching bases. V was trimmed by 0 bases and J by 11 bases, leaving 16 bases between them. This CDR3 region has 14 residues. The germline CDR1 and CDR2 sequences are MNHNY and SVGAGI (reference sequence). The CDR3 DNA reads TGTGCCAGCAGTTACTCGACCGAGACAGGATTTTACACCTTC. This translates into CASSYSTETGFYTF.

This sequence joins TRBV5-1 and TRBJ2-7; the D is unclear. Trimming left V 4 bases short and J 1 base short, with 9 bases between. The CDR3 consists of 13 residues. CDR1 is SGHRS, CDR2 YFSETQ, per germline. CDR3 region: CASSRDGSYEQYF. The DNA of the CDR3 is TGCGCCAGCAGCCGCGACGGGTCCTACGAGCAGTACTTC.

The chain is built from TRBV9 and TRBJ2-1, with a possible D match to TRBD2 (7 bases). The V end was cut by 3 bases, the J end by 6 bases, with 16 bases between. The CDR3 runs 15 residues. Germline V gene sequence: CDR1 SGDLS, CDR2 YYNGEE. The DNA for the CDR3 is TGTGCCAGCAGCGGGGGGGGCTCCTTGGGCAATGAGCAGTTCTTC. Encoded protein: CASSGGGSLGNEQFF.

V gene TRBV7-6 combines with J gene TRBJ2-2; D not certain. The V gene lost 0 bases and the J gene lost 0 bases, with 8 bases spanning the gap. There are 16 residues in the CDR3. The V gene's germline CDR1 is SGHVS and CDR2 FNYEAQ. CDR3 coding DNA: TGTGCCAGCAGCTTAGCGGTCCTAGCGAACACCGGGGAGCTGTTTTTT. Protein: CASSLAVLANTGELFF.

The chain links TRBV7-9 to TRBJ1-1; D unclear. This CDR3 comprises 13 residues. Germline CDR1 is SEHNR and CDR2 is FQNEAQ (reference sequence). V dropped 1 base and J dropped 1 base, with 4 bases sitting between them. In DNA, the CDR3 is TGTGCCAGCAGCTTAGGTCAGAACACTGAAGCTTTCTTT. Residues: CASSLGQNTEAFF.

This chain links TRBV14 with TRBJ1-4; D gene uncertain. CDR3 length: 13 residues. Trimming took 4 bases from V and 4 from J, leaving 7 bases between them. In germline, CDR1 is SGHDN, CDR2 FVKESK. The CDR3 bases are TGTGCCAGCAGCCGCGGCCTTAATGAAAAACTGTTTTTT. This gives the protein CASSRGLNEKLFF.